The clone carrying this TCR beta chain was found many times. Antigen unknown. The sample originates from a study of glioma-infiltrating T cells. CDR3 length: 15 residues. Germline CDR1 and CDR2: SGHNT and YYREEE (reference sequence). V gave up 2 bases and J gave up 4 bases; unmatched junction bases: 8. The study, taken as a whole, reports: Above-expected tissue-blood divergence occurred in all gliomas, most in low-grade ones. Only very few CDR3 sequences appeared in both tissue and blood.

TCR alpha and beta CDR3 regions were amplified from RNA using iRepertoire nested multiplex PCR. One-step reverse transcription and amplification started from about 100-400 ng of tissue mRNA or PBMC total RNA. TCRdb recomputed calls from the multiplex PCR reads with MiXCR, one row per CDR3 protein. The table shows fewer than 250,000 distinct CDR3 sequences, with over 25% occurring only once. Sequencing was carried out using glioma tissue, nonneoplastic brain tissue, or PBMCs (not recorded which). This TCR derives from a human donor with low-grade glioma or glioblastoma, undergoing nonglioma brain surgery, or in good health (not recorded which). This chain links TRBV5-4 with TRBJ2-7; 8 bases match TRBD1. The CDR3 reads CASSLGQGLQYEQYF. CDR3 nucleotide sequence: TGTGCCAGCAGCTTAGGACAGGGTCTACAGTACGAGCAGTACTTC.